This T cell receptor beta chain was recorded in a study of T cells in Graves' hyperthyroidism and ophthalmopathy. RNA transcripts yielded amplified TCR beta CDR3 regions. The HTBI primer set was used in a first-round RT-PCR of the TCR CDR3. TCRdb reprocessed the multiplex PCR reads with MiXCR, giving one entry per CDR3 protein. Of roughly 500,000 distinct CDR3 sequences listed, approximately 25% are singletons. The V end was cut by 0 bases, the J end by 1 base, with 6 bases between. The CDR3 is made up of 14 amino acids. Germline CDR1 reads SGHAT; CDR2 reads FQNNGV. This clonotype was seen at least ten times. Its antigen is as yet unknown. Study outcomes and limitations: Ophthalmopathy could be told apart from stable hyperthyroidism with a 13 V-J model.

The TCR was taken from a woman aged 30 to 39 with Graves' ophthalmopathy. The sequencing input was blood. The chain links TRBV11-2 to TRBJ1-2; D unclear. The CDR3 nucleotides are TGTGCCAGCAGCTTAGATCCGTTTAACTATGGCTACACCTTC. Amino acids: CASSLDPFNYGYTF.